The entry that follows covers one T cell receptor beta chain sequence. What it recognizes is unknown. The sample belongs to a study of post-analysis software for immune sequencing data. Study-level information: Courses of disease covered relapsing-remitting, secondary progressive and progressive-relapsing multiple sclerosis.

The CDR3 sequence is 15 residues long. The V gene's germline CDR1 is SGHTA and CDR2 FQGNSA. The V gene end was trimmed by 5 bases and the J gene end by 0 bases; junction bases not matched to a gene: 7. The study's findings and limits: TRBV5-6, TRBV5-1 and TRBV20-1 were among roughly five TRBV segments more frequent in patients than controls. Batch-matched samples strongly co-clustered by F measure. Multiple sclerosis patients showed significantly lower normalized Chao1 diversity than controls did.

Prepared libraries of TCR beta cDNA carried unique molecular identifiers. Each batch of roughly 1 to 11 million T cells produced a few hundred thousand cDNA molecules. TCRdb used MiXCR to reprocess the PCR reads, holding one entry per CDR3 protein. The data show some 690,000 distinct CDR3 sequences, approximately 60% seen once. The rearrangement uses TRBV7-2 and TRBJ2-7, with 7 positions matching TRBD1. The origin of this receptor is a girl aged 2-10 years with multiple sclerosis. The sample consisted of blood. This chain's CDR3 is CASSEPGQLSYEQYF. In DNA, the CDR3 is TGTGCCAGCAGCGAACCGGGACAGCTCTCCTACGAGCAGTACTTC.